This TCR beta chain was captured in a study of graft-versus-host responses after intestinal transplantation. Study at large: Anti-thymocyte globulin served as induction for all recipients, who then took tacrolimus and steroids for about three years.

As for this clone: Its specificity is not known.

Germline V gene sequence: CDR1 SGHTA, CDR2 FQGTGA. The V end lost 8 bases, the J end lost 5 bases, and 14 bases lay between the germline ends. The CDR3 spans 13 residues. Sequencing used immunoSEQ multiplex PCR; TCRdb keeps in-frame clones, though not all of them. The repertoire includes approximately 78,000 clones, over 75% of them detected once, and around 8% sits in the top ten. The V gene is TRBV7-3, the J gene TRBJ2-3, with D possibly being TRBD1 or TRBD2 (5 bases each). The sample here was unstimulated CD8+ T cells sorted from spleen or lymph node cells, taken before transplant. The TCR was taken from a human donor who was the organ donor for an intestinal transplant. The CDR3 nucleotides are TGTGCCAGCGGCCGTGGGGGAGAAGATACGCAGTATTTT. Its translation: CASGRGGEDTQYF.